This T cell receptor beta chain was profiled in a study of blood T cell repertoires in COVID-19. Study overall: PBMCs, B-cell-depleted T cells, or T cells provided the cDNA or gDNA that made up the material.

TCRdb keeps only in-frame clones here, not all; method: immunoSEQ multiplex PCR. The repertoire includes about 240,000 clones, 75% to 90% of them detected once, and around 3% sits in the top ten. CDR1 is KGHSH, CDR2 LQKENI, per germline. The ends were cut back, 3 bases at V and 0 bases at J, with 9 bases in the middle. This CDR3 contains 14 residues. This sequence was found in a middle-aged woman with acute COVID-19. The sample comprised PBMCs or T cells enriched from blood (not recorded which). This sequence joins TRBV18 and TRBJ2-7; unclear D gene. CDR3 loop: CASSPTELSYEQYF. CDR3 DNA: TGTGCCAGCTCACCGACGGAGCTCTCCTACGAGCAGTACTTC.